This is a list of T cell receptor beta chains from one sample in a study of CD8 T cells in ankylosing spondylitis. MiXCR, run by TCRdb on the 5' RACE reads, gives a single entry per CDR3 protein. The sample consists of roughly 450,000 distinct CDR3 sequences, roughly a quarter of them appearing once. The material sequenced was blood, either unsorted or a sorted T cell fraction (not recorded which). These receptor sequences come from a male donor with ankylosing spondylitis. Each CDR3 is given with its conserved first and last residue. D genes are given only for firm matches. For some rows the clone size is stated as once, few or many, or as a class when expanded; others skip it.

DNA	CDR3	size	D	length	J	V
TGTGCCAGCAGCTTTGCCCGCTCGGATACGCAGTATTTT	CASSFARSDTQYF	few	NA	13	TRBJ2-3	TRBV2
TGTGCCACCAGAGGGGTAGGCCCCAATGAGCAGTTCTTC	CATRGVGPNEQFF	NA	NA	13	TRBJ2-1	TRBV24-1
TGTGCCAGCAGTTACTCGGGACAGGGCAGTGAGACCCAGTACTTC	CASSYSGQGSETQYF	many	TRBD1	15	TRBJ2-5	TRBV6-5
TGTGCCATCAGTGAGTCTCGGAGGGGACAGGGCATCCAAGAGACCCAGTACTTC	CAISESRRGQGIQETQYF	once	TRBD1	18	TRBJ2-5	TRBV10-3
TGTGCCAGCAGACGGACAGTGACTGAAGCTTTCTTT	CASRRTVTEAFF	few	NA	12	TRBJ1-1	TRBV6-2/TRBV6-3
TGTGCCAGCAGAAACCCGGGACAGGGATTGAACACTGAAGCTTTCTTT	CASRNPGQGLNTEAFF	NA	TRBD1	16	TRBJ1-1	TRBV11-2
TGTGCCAGCAGTTACCTCCCCAGTGAGCAGTTCTTC	CASSYLPSEQFF	few	NA	12	TRBJ2-1	TRBV7-2
TGTGCCAGTGCACTAGCGGGAGGGCTTAGAACCTACGAGCAGTACTTC	CASALAGGLRTYEQYF	NA	TRBD2	16	TRBJ2-7	TRBV12-3/TRBV12-4
TGCAGTGCTAGAGGCCGGGGTTCTGGGGCCAACGTCCTGACTTTC	CSARGRGSGANVLTF	few	NA	15	TRBJ2-6	TRBV20-1
TGTGCCAGCAGCCCCCAAACAGGGGAGAGGGTCTATGGCTACACCTTC	CASSPQTGERVYGYTF	NA	TRBD1	16	TRBJ1-2	TRBV7-2
TGCAGTGCCAAAAACCCCGGGACAGGGGAAAAAGGCTACACCTTC	CSAKNPGTGEKGYTF	NA	TRBD1	15	TRBJ1-2	TRBV20-1
TGTGCCAGCAGTTACTCCGGGGCTAACTATGGCTACACCTTC	CASSYSGANYGYTF	few	NA	14	TRBJ1-2	TRBV6-5
TGCAGCGTTGAAGGTTGGGTCTGGGAGTCAGATACGCAGTATTTT	CSVEGWVWESDTQYF	NA	NA	15	TRBJ2-3	TRBV29-1
TGTGCCAGCAGACCCGCTTGGGGACAGGGGCACAATGAGCAGTTCTTC	CASRPAWGQGHNEQFF	few	TRBD1	16	TRBJ2-1	TRBV12-3/TRBV12-4
TGTGCCAGCAGCTTCTACAGGGTGGGTGAAAAACTGTTTTTT	CASSFYRVGEKLFF	NA	NA	14	TRBJ1-4	TRBV5-6
TGTGTCCTGACAGCGAACACTGAAGCTTTCTTT	CVLTANTEAFF	few	NA	11	TRBJ1-1	TRBV2
TGTGCCATCAGGGCAGGACTACAAGAGACCCAGTACTTC	CAIRAGLQETQYF	NA	NA	13	TRBJ2-5	TRBV10-3
TGCAGTGCTCCGTCCGAAGGGTCTACGTATGGCTACACCTTC	CSAPSEGSTYGYTF	NA	NA	14	TRBJ1-2	TRBV20-1
TGTGCCAGCAGCCAAGATCCCGGGACAGGGTATGGCTACACCTTC	CASSQDPGTGYGYTF	NA	TRBD1	15	TRBJ1-2	TRBV4-2
TGTGCCACCAGCGTGGACCCTGGGGACATTCAGTACTTC	CATSVDPGDIQYF	NA	NA	13	TRBJ2-4	TRBV15
TGCAGCGCAGTAAGGACTAGCGGAATGACTAGCACAGATACGCAGTATTTT	CSAVRTSGMTSTDTQYF	few	TRBD2	17	TRBJ2-3	TRBV20-1
TGTGCCACCAGCAGAGATAGCAACCAAGAGACCCAGTACTTC	CATSRDSNQETQYF	NA	NA	14	TRBJ2-5	TRBV15
TGTGCCAGCAGCTTAGGGTCTGGTGCGGGTCCGGAGTTCTTC	CASSLGSGAGPEFF	few	NA	14	TRBJ2-1	TRBV11-2
TGCAGTGCCCAGACTAGCGGGAGGTCAGATACGCAGTATTTT	CSAQTSGRSDTQYF	NA	TRBD2	14	TRBJ2-3	TRBV20-1
TGTGCCAGCAGCTCGACTAGCGGCGAGCAGTTCTTC	CASSSTSGEQFF	NA	TRBD2	12	TRBJ2-1	TRBV11-2
TGTGCCAGCAGCCGCAATAGCGGGAGAACCAACAGTGAGCAGTTCTTC	CASSRNSGRTNSEQFF	few	TRBD2	16	TRBJ2-1	TRBV7-2
TGCGCCAGCAGCCAGGGTGGAGTTCGGGCCAACGTCCTGACTTTC	CASSQGGVRANVLTF	few	NA	15	TRBJ2-6	TRBV5-1
TGCGCCAGCAGCCAAGTCCTAGCGGAACGCACAGATACGCAGTATTTT	CASSQVLAERTDTQYF	few	TRBD2	16	TRBJ2-3	TRBV4-1
TGTGCCACCAGTGATTTCCGTGGGGAGCCCCAGCATTTT	CATSDFRGEPQHF	NA	NA	13	TRBJ1-5	TRBV24-1
TGTGCCAGCAGCTTAGTCCAGGATCCAGTTGGCTACACCTTC	CASSLVQDPVGYTF	NA	NA	14	TRBJ1-2	TRBV7-9
TGTGCCAGCAGCCGTACAACAGGGGGCAATGAGCAGTTCTTC	CASSRTTGGNEQFF	NA	TRBD1	14	TRBJ2-1	TRBV5-4
TGCGCCAGCAGCTTGGCCGCACCCCTTGAAGCTTTCTTT	CASSLAAPLEAFF	few	NA	13	TRBJ1-1	TRBV5-1
TGTGCCACCAGTGACCATGGGGACTCTGGGGCCAACGTCCTGACTTTC	CATSDHGDSGANVLTF	many	NA	16	TRBJ2-6	TRBV24-1
TGCAGTGCTGGGGCGGGGGGTAGCAATCAGCCCCAGCATTTT	CSAGAGGSNQPQHF	few	NA	14	TRBJ1-5	TRBV20-1
TGCAGCGTACTACAACATAATCTTGACCGTGGCGAGCAGTACTTC	CSVLQHNLDRGEQYF	NA	NA	15	TRBJ2-7	TRBV29-1
TGTGCCACCGGGGCTGCGAGCTCCTACGAGCAGTACTTC	CATGAASSYEQYF	NA	NA	13	TRBJ2-7	TRBV25-1
TGTGCCACCAGCAGAGGGGAAAAACTGTTTTTT	CATSRGEKLFF	NA	NA	11	TRBJ1-4	TRBV15
TGCGCCAGCAGCTTTGAGGAGGGCAGACAGTCCTACGAGCAGTACTTC	CASSFEEGRQSYEQYF	few	NA	16	TRBJ2-7	TRBV5-1
TGCAGTGGGGGGATGGGACGGTTAGAGACCCAGTACTTC	CSGGMGRLETQYF	NA	NA	13	TRBJ2-5	TRBV29-1
TGTGCCAGCAGTTCTTTCGGCGGAAGTACTGAAGCTTTCTTT	CASSSFGGSTEAFF	few	NA	14	TRBJ1-1	TRBV2
TGTGCCAGCAGCTTTGGCCCCTACACAGATACGCAGTATTTT	CASSFGPYTDTQYF	NA	NA	14	TRBJ2-3	TRBV7-7
TGCGCCACCTACCCTCTAGCGGGAACGAGCTCCTACAATGAGCAGTTCTTC	CATYPLAGTSSYNEQFF	NA	TRBD2	17	TRBJ2-1	TRBV5-1
TGCGCCAGCAGCTTGCGAACGTCGGGACGGATGAACACCGGGGAGCTGTTTTTT	CASSLRTSGRMNTGELFF	NA	NA	18	TRBJ2-2	TRBV5-1
TGTGCCAGCAAGGCCGGTGGGGGTGAGCAGTTCTTC	CASKAGGGEQFF	NA	NA	12	TRBJ2-1	TRBV2
TGCGCCAGCAGCCCCCGACGGGACCCTAACTATGGCTACACCTTC	CASSPRRDPNYGYTF	few	NA	15	TRBJ1-2	TRBV5-1
TGCGCCAGCAGCCTGGGACACTTCCAAGAGACCCAGTACTTC	CASSLGHFQETQYF	few	NA	14	TRBJ2-5	TRBV4-1
TGCGCCGCCTCCCTGGCCGGTTTCAGCACAGATACGCAGTATTTT	CAASLAGFSTDTQYF	NA	NA	15	TRBJ2-3	TRBV5-1
TGTGCCAGCAGCCCGTGGGGACAGCTCCAAGAGACCCAGTACTTC	CASSPWGQLQETQYF	NA	TRBD1	15	TRBJ2-5	TRBV7-6
TGTGCCACCAGTGTCCCCGCGGGGACCCAGTACTTC	CATSVPAGTQYF	NA	NA	12	TRBJ2-5	TRBV24-1
TGTGCCAGCAGCCAAGGAGCGGGAGATGGTACGCAGTATTTT	CASSQGAGDGTQYF	few	TRBD2	14	TRBJ2-3	TRBV4-2
TGCAGTGCTAGTAGCCGGACAGGGGGCTCACCCCTCCACTTT	CSASSRTGGSPLHF	NA	TRBD1	14	TRBJ1-6	TRBV20-1
TGTGCCAGCAGTTTACTTGGGGCCAACGTCCTGACTTTC	CASSLLGANVLTF	few	NA	13	TRBJ2-6	TRBV12-3/TRBV12-4
TGTGCCAGCTCACGAGGACTAGCGGGAGGGGTTGAGCAGTTCTTC	CASSRGLAGGVEQFF	NA	TRBD2	15	TRBJ2-1	TRBV18
TGTGCCAGCAGAGTAGGGGAATCACCCCTCCACTTT	CASRVGESPLHF	few	NA	12	TRBJ1-6	TRBV2
TGTGCCAGCAGCCAAGAGAGAGGGCAGCCCCAGCATTTT	CASSQERGQPQHF	NA	NA	13	TRBJ1-5	TRBV4-2